What follows are 14 T cell receptor beta chains derived from one specimen sequenced in a study of blood T cell repertoires in COVID-19. Sequenced by immunoSEQ multiplex PCR; TCRdb stores in-frame clones only, minus some. The sample has about 110,000 clones, 60% to 80% seen once. The specimen was peripheral blood. Source of these receptors: a woman older than 75 with active or convalescent COVID-19.

There are a few counts of this clone. This chain uses TRBV27 with TRBJ1-6; D gene uncertain. There are 16 residues in the CDR3. V was cut by 5 bases and J by 7 bases, with 18 bases left in between. CDR1 is MNHEY, CDR2 SMNVEV, per germline (reference sequence). The CDR3 DNA sequence: TGTGCCAGCAGTCCTCAAGGACGGGATCTGAATTCACCCCTCCACTTT. It yields the protein CASSPQGRDLNSPLHF.

The V and J genes are TRBV7-3 and TRBJ2-3; maybe TRBD1 (6 bases). The CDR3 totals 13 residues. Between the trimmed V and J ends, which lost 0 bases and 14 bases, there was a span of 15 bases. The V gene's germline CDR1 is SGHTA and CDR2 FQGTGA. The CDR3 coding sequence is TGTGCCAGCAGCTTAACTGGACAGAGGGTGTTGTATTTT. Encoded protein: CASSLTGQRVLYF.

Here the CDR3 reads CASSVDKRGDYNEQFF. CDR3 nucleotides: TGTGCCAGCAGCGTAGATAAGCGGGGGGACTACAATGAGCAGTTCTTC. This chain links TRBV9 with TRBJ2-1; 9 bases are a match to TRBD2. Per germline, CDR1 SGDLS and CDR2 YYNGEE. The CDR3 is 16 amino acids. V trimming: 0 bases; J trimming: 3 bases; junction bases outside the gene matches: 4.

This sequence joins TRBV25-1 and TRBJ2-3; 7 nucleotides match TRBD2. The CDR3 loop spans 16 amino acids. V lost 6 bases to trimming and J lost 1 base; unmatched junction nucleotides: 10. CDR1 is MGHDK and CDR2 is SYGVNS in the germline V gene. The CDR3 sequence: CASSANLLAGTDTQYF. In nucleotides, the CDR3 is TGTGCCAGCAGCGCCAATCTTCTAGCGGGCACAGATACGCAGTATTTT.

The chain carries TRBV20-1 and TRBJ2-1; D not certain. The V and J ends lost 3 bases and 0 bases respectively, with 6 bases between them. The CDR3 loop spans 13 amino acids. Germline V lookup: CDR1 DFQATT, CDR2 SNEGSKA (reference sequence). The CDR3 region is CSASDNSYNEQFF. In DNA form, the CDR3 reads TGCAGTGCTAGTGACAACTCCTACAATGAGCAGTTCTTC.

The chain couples TRBV15 to TRBJ2-6; no reliable D call. V was pared by 0 bases and J by 0 bases, with 6 bases between. This CDR3 is built from 16 residues. Per the germline V gene, CDR1 is LNHNV and CDR2 is YYDKDF (reference sequence). CDR3 nucleotides: TGTGCCACCAGCAGAGATATATACTCTGGGGCCAACGTCCTGACTTTC. This encodes CATSRDIYSGANVLTF.

V gene TRBV6-2 or TRBV6-3 combines with J gene TRBJ1-2; 9 bases line up with TRBD1. V shed 4 bases and J 7 bases; nucleotides not matched to a gene: 7. CDR1 and CDR2 from the germline V gene are MNHEY and SVGEGT. CDR3 length equals 14 residues. DNA of the CDR3: TGTGCCAGCAGTTCTCCCGGACAGGGGTTTGGCTACACCTTC. It yields the protein CASSSPGQGFGYTF.

The chain employs TRBV10-3 and TRBJ1-2; TRBD1 matches 9 bases. The J segment lost 2 bases and the V segment lost 0 bases, leaving 7 bases of the junction unmatched. The germline V gene encodes CDR1 ENHRY and CDR2 SYGVKD. This CDR3 comprises 17 residues. CDR3 in amino acids: CAISESLTGGGNYGYTF. As DNA, the CDR3 is TGTGCCATCAGTGAGTCCCTTACAGGGGGCGGAAACTATGGCTACACCTTC.

This clone came up a few times. The chain combines TRBV7-3 with TRBJ2-3; 10 nucleotides agree with TRBD2. From germline, CDR1 is SGHTA and CDR2 FQGTGA. With 2 bases clipped from V and 1 base from J, the junction kept 9 bases outside the gene matches. This CDR3 region has 18 residues. CDR3 sequence reads: CASSLWAPGTSGTDTQYF. CDR3 coding DNA: TGTGCCAGCAGCTTATGGGCCCCCGGGACTAGCGGCACAGATACGCAGTATTTT.

In its sample, this clone was seen a few times. The rearrangement joins TRBV5-1 to TRBJ2-7, with TRBD1 as a possible D gene (5 bases). The CDR3 spans 15 residues. With 4 bases removed from V and 8 bases from J, the gap between germline ends came to 22 bases. Germline V gene lookup returns CDR1 SGHRS and CDR2 YFSETQ. DNA for the CDR3: TGCGCCAGCAGCCCTAGACAGAGCGAAGCTCGCCAGCAGTACTTC. Its translation is CASSPRQSEARQQYF.

The chain carries TRBV28 and TRBJ2-7, with 7 bases fitting TRBD2. CDR3 length equals 11 residues. V was pared by 7 bases and J by 7 bases, with 4 bases of the junction left unmatched. In germline, CDR1 is MDHEN, CDR2 SYDVKM. The CDR3 region has the DNA TGTGCCAGCACCCTGGGAGGGGAGCAGTACTTC. Its protein product is CASTLGGEQYF. The entire variable domain, with the rest obtained from reference TRBV28 and TRBJ2-7, is as follows: DVKVTQSSRYLVKRTGEKVFLECVQDMDHENMFWYRQDPGLGLRLIYFSYDVKMKEKGDIPEGYSVSREKKERFSLILESASTNQTSMYLCASTLGGEQYFGPGTRLTVT.

V is TRBV10-3 and J is TRBJ2-6; D possibly corresponds to TRBD1 (6 bases). The CDR3 runs to 14 residues. Germline V gene sequence: CDR1 ENHRY, CDR2 SYGVKD. V shed 10 bases and J shed 4 bases, with 14 bases lying between them. Here the CDR3 reads CATTTGTGANVLTF. CDR3 nucleotide sequence: TGTGCCACCACTACAGGGACAGGGGCCAACGTCCTGACTTTC.

The rearrangement links TRBV11-2 to TRBJ1-1, with D possibly being TRBD1 (6 bases). The V gene's germline CDR1 is SGHAT and CDR2 FQNNGV. V lost 7 bases and J 4 bases, leaving 13 bases between the germline ends. The CDR3 consists of 13 residues. The CDR3 bases are TGTGCCAGCACCACAACAGGGATCACTGAAGCTTTCTTT. This sequence encodes CASTTTGITEAFF. Complete variable domain (other parts from reference TRBV11-2 and TRBJ1-1): EAGVAQSPRYKIIEKRQSVAFWCNPISGHATLYWYQQILGQGPKLLIQFQNNGVVDDSQLPKDRFSAERLKGVDSTLKIQPAKLEDSAVYLCASTTTGITEAFFGQGTRLTVV.

The chain has TRBV6-1 and TRBJ2-7; maybe TRBD1 (6 bases). Germline CDR1 MNHNS, CDR2 SASEGT. The CDR3 contains 16 residues. Trimming pared 0 bases from V and 3 bases from J, leaving 15 bases between. DNA for the CDR3: TGTGCCAGCAGTGAAGCGCTGCCCAGGGGATTCTACGAGCAGTACTTC. Its translation is CASSEALPRGFYEQYF.